Below, 32 T cell receptor beta chains from the same sample are listed, as sequenced in a study of technical replicates of blood from a handful of donors. Generated by immunoSEQ multiplex PCR, the TCRdb table keeps only in-frame clones and is missing some. The sample carries tens of thousands of clones, around 92% recorded once. The sample consisted of T cells isolated from PBMCs. Receptors were obtained from a human donor in good health.

CDR3 in amino acids: CASSVQGASESEAFF. As DNA, the CDR3 is TGTGCCAGTAGTGTCCAGGGGGCGAGTGAATCTGAAGCTTTCTTT. The rearrangement uses TRBV19 and TRBJ1-1, with 8 bases lining up with TRBD1. CDR1 is LNHDA and CDR2 is SQIVND in the germline V gene (reference sequence). Unmatched junction bases numbered 11, after V lost 5 bases and J lost 6 bases. The CDR3 runs to 15 residues.

V usage is TRBV29-1 and J usage is TRBJ2-3, with TRBD1 identical over 9 bases. This CDR3 comprises 15 residues. J was trimmed by 2 bases and V by 4 bases; bases with no gene match: 7. CDR1 SQVTM and CDR2 ANQGSEA come from the germline V gene. The chain's CDR3 is CSVVLRDRATDTQYF. CDR3 DNA: TGCAGCGTTGTTCTAAGGGACAGGGCCACAGATACGCAGTATTTT.

The rearrangement joins TRBV5-4 to TRBJ2-5; D unresolved. Looked up from germline, CDR1 is SGHNT and CDR2 is YYREEE (reference sequence). There are 14 residues in the CDR3. Trimming stripped 1 base from V and 4 bases from J, with 11 bases between. The CDR3: CASSLWQAVETQYF. Written as DNA, the CDR3 is TGTGCCAGCAGCTTGTGGCAGGCCGTAGAGACCCAGTACTTC. The full variable domain, its missing parts supplied by reference TRBV5-4 and TRBJ2-5, is ETGVTQSPTHLIKTRGQQVTLRCSSQSGHNTVSWYQQALGQGPQFIFQYYREEENGRGNFPPRFSGLQFPNYSSELNVNALELDDSALYLCASSLWQAVETQYFGPGTRLLVL.

The J gene is TRBJ2-3, the V gene TRBV27; tentatively, D is TRBD2 (5 bases). CDR3 length: 12 residues. CDR1 is MNHEY, CDR2 SMNVEV, per germline (reference sequence). Trimming stripped 8 bases from V and 2 bases from J, with 8 bases between. The DNA of the CDR3 is TGTGCCAGCGGGAGAAACACAGATACGCAGTATTTT. Translated, it gives CASGRNTDTQYF.

V and J are TRBV11-3 and TRBJ2-7, with D perhaps TRBD1 (6 bases). The CDR3 consists of 14 residues. CDR1 is SGHNT and CDR2 is YENEEA in the germline V gene. V lost 0 bases and J lost 6, with 12 bases in between. The CDR3: CASSLEHRAGEQYF. For the CDR3, the DNA is TGTGCCAGCAGCTTAGAACACAGGGCGGGCGAGCAGTACTTC.

The rearrangement joins TRBV9 to TRBJ1-1; TRBD1 agrees at 7 bases. The V gene end was trimmed by 0 bases and the J gene end by 11 bases; junction bases not matched to a gene: 7. Germline CDR1 is SGDLS and CDR2 is YYNGEE. This CDR3 spans 13 amino acids. The DNA of the CDR3 is TGTGCCAGCAGCGTAGGAGGGGGCCAAGAGGCTTTCTTT. Translated: CASSVGGGQEAFF.

The gene calls are TRBV6-5 and TRBJ1-5, with D hard to call. This CDR3 is built from 14 residues. V was cut by 0 bases and J by 7 bases, with 10 bases left in between. Germline V gene data show CDR1 as MNHEY and CDR2 as SVGAGI. The CDR3 sequence is CASSYSYRQQPQHF. CDR3 nucleotides: TGTGCCAGCAGTTACTCGTACCGACAACAGCCCCAGCATTTT.

This clone has a handful of counts. The gene calls are TRBV13 and TRBJ2-7; a weak D match, TRBD1 (6 bases). Between the trimmed V and J ends, which lost 2 bases and 4 bases, there was a span of 12 bases. Germline assignment: CDR1 PRHDT and CDR2 FYEKMQ (reference sequence). There are 14 residues in the CDR3. DNA for the CDR3: TGTGCCAGCAGCTTATCCCCAGGACAGTACGAGCAGTACTTC. As protein: CASSLSPGQYEQYF.

The genes are TRBV5-1 and TRBJ2-5; 8 bases align to TRBD2. The CDR3 has 16 amino acids. Trimming removed 0 bases from V and 2 bases from J; junction bases left unmatched: 6. Germline values: CDR1 SGHRS, CDR2 YFSETQ. Written as DNA, the CDR3 is TGCGCCAGCAGCTTGGCACCACTAGCGGTTCAAGAGACCCAGTACTTC. This sequence encodes CASSLAPLAVQETQYF.

The chain carries TRBV5-8 and TRBJ2-2; 8 bases are a match to TRBD1. The CDR3 is 15 residues long. After removal of 0 bases from V and 4 bases from J, the junction contained 2 bases not matched to a gene. The germline V gene has CDR1 SGHTS and CDR2 YDEGEE. CDR3 sequence: CASSLGQGFTGELFF. In DNA, the CDR3 is TGTGCCAGCAGCTTGGGACAGGGGTTCACCGGGGAGCTGTTTTTT. Supplemented by reference TRBV5-8 and TRBJ2-2, the full variable domain reads EAGVTQSPTHLIKTRGQQATLRCSPISGHTSVYWYQQALGLGLQFLLWYDEGEERNRGNFPPRFSGRQFPNYSSELNVNALELEDSALYLCASSLGQGFTGELFFGEGSRLTVL.

The chain couples TRBV6-1 to TRBJ2-7, with a weak D call TRBD1 (7 bases). Germline loops: CDR1 MNHNS, CDR2 SASEGT. The CDR3 totals 14 residues. V lost 6 bases and J 1 base, leaving 13 bases between the germline ends. Here the CDR3 DNA reads TGTGCCAGCAGGCGGGACAGCACTTCCTACGAGCAGTACTTC. Protein sequence: CASRRDSTSYEQYF.

In its sample, this clone was seen a few times. The chain couples TRBV2 to TRBJ1-2; D is undetermined. Germline V CDR1 and CDR2: SNHLY, FYNNEI. The V end was cut by 1 base, the J end by 6 bases, with 9 bases between. This CDR3 has 13 residues. The CDR3 DNA reads TGTGCCAGCAGTGAAGGGCCAGGCGATGGCTACACCTTC. Translation: CASSEGPGDGYTF.

The chain recombines TRBV29-1 with TRBJ1-1, with D uncertain. Trimming removed 5 bases from V and 0 bases from J, with 19 bases in between. Germline CDR1 and CDR2: SQVTM and ANQGSEA. The length of the CDR3 is 16 residues. CDR3 loop: CSVLGTLEIMNTEAFF. The CDR3, as DNA: TGCAGCGTTTTAGGCACCCTAGAAATCATGAACACTGAAGCTTTCTTT.

The genes are TRBV4-2 and TRBJ1-2, with 8 nucleotides matching TRBD1. The CDR3 has 13 amino acids. The junction had 7 bases not matched to a gene; V was cut back by 4 bases and J by 9 bases. Germline V gives CDR1 LGHNA, CDR2 YNFKEQ. The CDR3 DNA sequence: TGTGCCAGCAGCCCAGAACAGGGGGAACGCTACACCTTC. Protein product: CASSPEQGERYTF.

The chain is built from TRBV5-4 and TRBJ2-1; weak D call: TRBD2 (5 bases). The CDR3 length is 11 residues. Trimming removed 1 base at V and 12 bases at J, with 8 bases between. Germline V gene sequence: CDR1 SGHNT, CDR2 YYREEE (reference sequence). CDR3 nucleotide sequence: TGTGCCAGCAGCTTGAGCGGTGCGCAGTTCTTC. It is translated as CASSLSGAQFF.

The chain is built from TRBV7-2 and TRBJ2-5, with a weak D call TRBD2 (5 bases). Germline V gene data show CDR1 as SGHTA and CDR2 as FQGNSA. CDR3 length: 14 amino acids. The V gene lost 1 base and the J gene lost 0 bases, with 6 bases spanning the gap. DNA of the CDR3: TGTGCCAGCAGCTTAGGCGGGTACCAAGAGACCCAGTACTTC. Translated, it gives CASSLGGYQETQYF.

The rearrangement joins TRBV28 to TRBJ1-1; 11 bases match TRBD1. V shed 1 base, J shed 4 bases, and the junction held 14 bases outside the gene matches. The CDR3 runs to 19 residues. Germline V gene sequence: CDR1 MDHEN, CDR2 SYDVKM. The CDR3 bases are TGTGCCAGCAGTTTATTTCACTCCCTAGGGACAGGGGGGAGCACTGAAGCTTTCTTT. Its protein product is CASSLFHSLGTGGSTEAFF.

DNA of the CDR3: TGTGCCAGCAGCCCACGGACTAGCGGGGCCCAAGAGACCCAGTACTTC. It translates to CASSPRTSGAQETQYF. The gene calls are TRBV7-2 and TRBJ2-5, with TRBD2 matching 12 bases. With 5 bases clipped from V and 1 base from J, the junction kept 5 bases outside the gene matches. Germline values: CDR1 SGHTA, CDR2 FQGNSA. The CDR3 has 16 amino acids.

CDR3 bases: TGTGCCACCCACAGGGGCTGGGAGCAGTACTTC. It is translated as CATHRGWEQYF. The chain joins TRBV15 to TRBJ2-7; TRBD1 matches at 7 bases. The germline gives CDR1 LNHNV, CDR2 YYDKDF (reference sequence). V lost 8 bases to trimming and J lost 7 bases; unmatched junction nucleotides: 5. The CDR3 extends over 11 amino acids.

V usage is TRBV28 and J usage is TRBJ2-7; 9 bases are shared with TRBD2. Looked up from germline, CDR1 is MDHEN and CDR2 is SYDVKM. This CDR3 has 14 amino acids. J gave up 12 bases and V 4 bases, and 13 bases lay outside the gene matches. CDR3 sequence: CASSYATSGPKAYF. CDR3 bases: TGTGCCAGCAGTTACGCGACTAGCGGTCCAAAGGCGTACTTC.

This sequence joins TRBV28 and TRBJ1-2, with 8 positions matching TRBD1. Germline CDR1 reads MDHEN; CDR2 reads SYDVKM. The CDR3 is made up of 16 amino acids. With V trimmed by 7 bases and J by 0 bases, 10 bases remained unmatched. CDR3 sequence: CASTESGGLANYGYTF. DNA for the CDR3: TGTGCCAGCACCGAGTCAGGGGGCTTAGCTAACTATGGCTACACCTTC.

The J gene is TRBJ2-7, the V gene TRBV7-9, with D tentatively TRBD2 (6 bases). V gave up 5 bases and J gave up 7 bases, with 12 bases separating them. Germline V gene data show CDR1 as SEHNR and CDR2 as FQNEAQ (reference sequence). There are 12 residues in the CDR3. The CDR3 DNA follows: TGTGCCAGCAGCCCAACTAGCAAAGAGCAGTACTTC. It yields the protein CASSPTSKEQYF.

This chain joins TRBV2 and TRBJ2-6; tentatively, D is TRBD1 (6 bases). V shed 1 base and J shed 2 bases, with 12 bases lying between them. This CDR3 is 17 amino acids long. The V gene's germline CDR1 is SNHLY and CDR2 FYNNEI. CDR3: CASSEGRQAAGANVLTF. The CDR3 DNA is TGTGCCAGCAGTGAAGGTCGACAGGCAGCTGGGGCCAACGTCCTGACTTTC.

V and J are TRBV28 and TRBJ1-5; 8 bases map to TRBD1. Germline V gene lookup returns CDR1 MDHEN and CDR2 SYDVKM. The CDR3 contains 14 residues. J gave up 7 bases and V 5 bases, and 7 bases lay outside the gene matches. Here the CDR3 DNA reads TGTGCCAGCAGTCTAGGACAGGGCTGGCAGCCCCAGCATTTT. As protein: CASSLGQGWQPQHF.

V gene TRBV7-9 combines with J gene TRBJ1-1, with D uncertain. Germline values: CDR1 SEHNR, CDR2 FQNEAQ (reference sequence). V lost 5 bases and J 6 bases, leaving 19 bases between the germline ends. The CDR3 is 15 residues long. CDR3 in DNA: TGTGCCAGCAGCCACCCAGTTATCGGGGTGGCTGAAGCTTTCTTT. Protein: CASSHPVIGVAEAFF.

This clone has more than one count but fewer than ten. The J gene is TRBJ1-1, the V gene TRBV10-3, with 7 bases matching TRBD1. The V segment lost 11 bases and the J segment 0 bases; nucleotides outside the gene matches: 12. Germline CDR1 reads ENHRY; CDR2 reads SYGVKD. CDR3 size: 15 residues. CDR3 protein: CASRTGEGLNTEAFF. CDR3 DNA sequence: TGTGCCTCCCGGACAGGAGAAGGCCTGAACACTGAAGCTTTCTTT.

This rearrangement joins TRBV30 to TRBJ2-7; D might be TRBD2 (6 bases). There are 13 residues in the CDR3. V lost 2 bases to trimming and J lost 7 bases, with 15 bases between them. CDR1 is GTSNPN, CDR2 SVGIG, per germline (reference sequence). CDR3 nucleotides: TGTGCCTGGAGTCCGGGGGTCCCGGGAGAGCAGTACTTC. This translates into CAWSPGVPGEQYF.

The CDR3 is CAISGAGGPTDTQYF. The CDR3 DNA reads TGTGCCATCAGTGGCGCGGGAGGGCCAACAGATACGCAGTATTTT. This sequence joins TRBV10-3 and TRBJ2-3; 9 positions agree with TRBD2. The junction had 5 bases not matched to a gene; V was cut back by 4 bases and J by 3 bases. The CDR3 contains 15 residues. Germline lookup yields CDR1 ENHRY and CDR2 SYGVKD.

The chain carries TRBV5-1 and TRBJ2-1; tentative D call: TRBD2 (5 bases). Germline V gene sequence: CDR1 SGHRS, CDR2 YFSETQ. There are 16 residues in the CDR3. Trimming stripped 0 bases from V and 0 bases from J, with 10 bases between. As DNA, the CDR3 is TGCGCCAGCAGCTTGGAAGGAGCGGCCTCCTACAATGAGCAGTTCTTC. Protein: CASSLEGAASYNEQFF.

The rearrangement uses TRBV29-1 and TRBJ2-1, with D possibly being TRBD2 (5 bases). The V gene's germline CDR1 is SQVTM and CDR2 ANQGSEA. The CDR3 length is 13 residues. With 3 bases removed from V and 6 bases from J, the gap between germline ends came to 12 bases. CDR3 DNA: TGCAGCGTTGACAAAGCGAGGGCCAATGAGCAGTTCTTC. Protein product: CSVDKARANEQFF.

V usage is TRBV10-3 and J usage is TRBJ2-3; no firm D call. CDR1 is ENHRY and CDR2 is SYGVKD in the germline V gene. The CDR3 runs to 13 residues. The ends were cut back, 2 bases at V and 3 bases at J, with 6 bases in the middle. CDR3 sequence: CAISETRTDTQYF. The CDR3 region has the DNA TGTGCCATCAGTGAGACCCGGACAGATACGCAGTATTTT.

V usage is TRBV9 and J usage is TRBJ2-3; TRBD2 aligns across 8 bases. J was trimmed by 6 bases and V by 0 bases; bases with no gene match: 12. This CDR3 has 17 amino acids. From germline, CDR1 is SGDLS and CDR2 YYNGEE. The CDR3 nucleotides read TGTGCCAGCAGCGTAGATGTACTAGCGGCCTCGTTGGATACGCAGTATTTT. Its protein product is CASSVDVLAASLDTQYF.